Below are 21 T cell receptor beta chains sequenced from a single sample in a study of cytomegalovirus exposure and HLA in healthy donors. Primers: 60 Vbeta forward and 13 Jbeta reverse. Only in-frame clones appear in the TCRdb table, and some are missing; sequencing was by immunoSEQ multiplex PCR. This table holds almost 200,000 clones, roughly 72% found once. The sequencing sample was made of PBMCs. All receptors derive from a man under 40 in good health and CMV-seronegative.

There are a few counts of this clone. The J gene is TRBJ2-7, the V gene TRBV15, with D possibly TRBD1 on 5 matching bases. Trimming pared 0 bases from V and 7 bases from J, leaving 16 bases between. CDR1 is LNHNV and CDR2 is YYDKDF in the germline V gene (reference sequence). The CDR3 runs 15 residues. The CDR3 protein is CATSRDRQGSGEQYF. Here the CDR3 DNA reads TGTGCCACCAGCAGAGATCGGCAGGGTTCAGGGGAGCAGTACTTC.

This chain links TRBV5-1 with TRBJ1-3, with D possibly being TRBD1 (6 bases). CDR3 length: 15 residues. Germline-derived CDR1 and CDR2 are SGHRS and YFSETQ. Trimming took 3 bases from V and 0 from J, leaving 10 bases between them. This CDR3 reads CASSSTGSSGNTIYF. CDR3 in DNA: TGCGCCAGCAGCTCAACAGGGAGCTCTGGAAACACCATATATTTT.

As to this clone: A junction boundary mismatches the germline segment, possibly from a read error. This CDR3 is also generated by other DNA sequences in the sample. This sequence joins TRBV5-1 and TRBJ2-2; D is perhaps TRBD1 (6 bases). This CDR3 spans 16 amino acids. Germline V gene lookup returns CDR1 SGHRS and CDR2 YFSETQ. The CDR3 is CASSRQTGLNTGELFF. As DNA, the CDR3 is TGCGCCAGCAGCAGACAGACAGGACTGAACACTGGGGAGCTGTTTTTT.

CDR3 sequence reads: CASSPTWAGGADTQYF. In DNA, the CDR3 is TGTGCCAGCAGCCCAACTTGGGCGGGAGGAGCAGATACGCAGTATTTT. V and J are TRBV11-2 and TRBJ2-3; 8 positions agree with TRBD2. Trimming removed 5 bases from V and 4 bases from J; junction bases left unmatched: 11. CDR1 is SGHAT and CDR2 is FQNNGV in the germline V gene. This CDR3 contains 16 residues.

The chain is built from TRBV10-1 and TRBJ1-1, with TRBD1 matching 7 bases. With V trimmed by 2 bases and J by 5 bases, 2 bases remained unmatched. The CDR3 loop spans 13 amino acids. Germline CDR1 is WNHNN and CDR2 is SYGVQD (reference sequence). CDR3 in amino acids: CASSEPGGTEAFF. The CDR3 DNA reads TGCGCCAGCAGTGAGCCAGGGGGAACTGAAGCTTTCTTT.

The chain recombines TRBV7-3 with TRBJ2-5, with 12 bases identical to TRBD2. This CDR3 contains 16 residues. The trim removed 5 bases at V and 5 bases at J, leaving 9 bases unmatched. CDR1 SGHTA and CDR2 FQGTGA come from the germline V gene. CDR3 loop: CASSPRLAGERETQYF. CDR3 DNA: TGTGCCAGCAGCCCCAGACTAGCGGGAGAACGGGAGACCCAGTACTTC.

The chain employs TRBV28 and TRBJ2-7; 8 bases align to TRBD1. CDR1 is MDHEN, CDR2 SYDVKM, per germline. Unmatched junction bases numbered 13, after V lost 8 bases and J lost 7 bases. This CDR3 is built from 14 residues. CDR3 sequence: CASYPGQVGGEQYF. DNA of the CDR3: TGTGCCAGCTACCCGGGACAGGTCGGAGGGGAGCAGTACTTC.

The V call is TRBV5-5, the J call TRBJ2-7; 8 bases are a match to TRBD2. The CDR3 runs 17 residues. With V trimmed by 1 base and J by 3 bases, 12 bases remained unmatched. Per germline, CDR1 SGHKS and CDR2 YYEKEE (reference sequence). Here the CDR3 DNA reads TGTGCCAGCAGCTTGTTGTCCGAGAGCGGGAGTCGCTACGAGCAGTACTTC. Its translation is CASSLLSESGSRYEQYF.

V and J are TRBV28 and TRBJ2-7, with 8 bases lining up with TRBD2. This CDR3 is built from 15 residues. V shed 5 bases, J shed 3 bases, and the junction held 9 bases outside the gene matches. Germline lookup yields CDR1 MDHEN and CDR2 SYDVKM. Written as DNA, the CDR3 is TGTGCCAGCAGTGAAACTAGCGGTAGCTTCTACGAGCAGTACTTC. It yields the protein CASSETSGSFYEQYF.

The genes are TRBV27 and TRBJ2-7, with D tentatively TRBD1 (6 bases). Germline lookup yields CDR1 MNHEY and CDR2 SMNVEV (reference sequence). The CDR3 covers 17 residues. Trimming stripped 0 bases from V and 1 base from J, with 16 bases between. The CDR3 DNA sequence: TGTGCCAGCAGTTTATCGCTCCGGGACACTATATCCTACGAGCAGTACTTC. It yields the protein CASSLSLRDTISYEQYF.

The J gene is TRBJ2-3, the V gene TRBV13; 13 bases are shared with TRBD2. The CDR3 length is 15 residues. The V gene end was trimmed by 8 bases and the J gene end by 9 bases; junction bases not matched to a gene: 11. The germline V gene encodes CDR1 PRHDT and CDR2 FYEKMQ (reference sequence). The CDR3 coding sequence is TGTGCCAGCCACACTAGCGGGAGGGCCCCGGAAACGCAGTATTTT. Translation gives CASHTSGRAPETQYF.

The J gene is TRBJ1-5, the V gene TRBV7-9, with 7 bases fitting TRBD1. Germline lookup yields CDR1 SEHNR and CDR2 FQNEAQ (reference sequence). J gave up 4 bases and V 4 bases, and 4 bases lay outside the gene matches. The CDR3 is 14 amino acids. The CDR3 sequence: CASSSGTVNQPQHF. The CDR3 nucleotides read TGTGCCAGCAGCTCTGGGACAGTTAATCAGCCCCAGCATTTT.

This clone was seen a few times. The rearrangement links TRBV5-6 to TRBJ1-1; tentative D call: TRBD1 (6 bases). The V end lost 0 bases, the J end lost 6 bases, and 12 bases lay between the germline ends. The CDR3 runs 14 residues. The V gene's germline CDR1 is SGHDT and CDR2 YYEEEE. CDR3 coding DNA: TGTGCCAGCAGCTTGGGAGGGGGTGGGGCTGAAGCTTTCTTT. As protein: CASSLGGGGAEAFF.

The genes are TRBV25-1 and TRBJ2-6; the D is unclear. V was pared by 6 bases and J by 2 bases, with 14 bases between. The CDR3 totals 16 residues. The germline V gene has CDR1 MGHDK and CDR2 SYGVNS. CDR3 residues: CASSGTVKAGANVLTF. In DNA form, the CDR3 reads TGTGCCAGCAGCGGTACCGTTAAAGCTGGGGCCAACGTCCTGACTTTC.

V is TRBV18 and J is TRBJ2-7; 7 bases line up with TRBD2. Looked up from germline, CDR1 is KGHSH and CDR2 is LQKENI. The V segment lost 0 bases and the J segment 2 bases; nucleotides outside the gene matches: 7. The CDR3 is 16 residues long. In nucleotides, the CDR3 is TGTGCCAGCTCACCACCGGTTAGTACTAGCGCCTACGAGCAGTACTTC. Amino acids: CASSPPVSTSAYEQYF. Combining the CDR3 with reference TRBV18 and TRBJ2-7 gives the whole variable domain NAGVMQNPRHLVRRRGQEARLRCSPMKGHSHVYWYRQLPEEGLKFMVYLQKENIIDESGMPKERFSAEFPKEGPSILRIQQVVRGDSAAYFCASSPPVSTSAYEQYFGPGTRLTVT.

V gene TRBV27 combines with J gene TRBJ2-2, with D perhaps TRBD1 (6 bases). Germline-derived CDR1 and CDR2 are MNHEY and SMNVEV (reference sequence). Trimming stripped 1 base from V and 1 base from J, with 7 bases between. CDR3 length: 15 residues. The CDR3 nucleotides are TGTGCCAGCAGTTTATTCAGGGGGAACACCGGGGAGCTGTTTTTT. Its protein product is CASSLFRGNTGELFF.

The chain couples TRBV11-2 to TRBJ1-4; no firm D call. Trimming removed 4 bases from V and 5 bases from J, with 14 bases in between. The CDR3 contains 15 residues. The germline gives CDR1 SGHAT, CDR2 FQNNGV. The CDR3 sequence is CASSSPGVPNEKLFF. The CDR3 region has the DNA TGTGCCAGCAGCTCCCCCGGGGTCCCCAATGAAAAACTGTTTTTT.

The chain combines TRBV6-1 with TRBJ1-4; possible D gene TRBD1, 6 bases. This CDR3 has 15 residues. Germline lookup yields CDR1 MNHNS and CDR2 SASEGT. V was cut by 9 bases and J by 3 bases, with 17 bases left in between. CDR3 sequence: CASQVSTGPNEKLFF. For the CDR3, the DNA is TGTGCCAGTCAAGTCTCGACAGGACCTAATGAAAAACTGTTTTTT.

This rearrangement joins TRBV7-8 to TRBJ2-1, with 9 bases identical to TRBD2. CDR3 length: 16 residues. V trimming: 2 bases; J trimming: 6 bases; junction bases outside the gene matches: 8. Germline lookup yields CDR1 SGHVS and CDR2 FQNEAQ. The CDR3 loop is CASSLPTLAGLNEQFF. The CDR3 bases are TGTGCCAGCAGCTTACCCACACTAGCGGGCCTCAATGAGCAGTTCTTC.

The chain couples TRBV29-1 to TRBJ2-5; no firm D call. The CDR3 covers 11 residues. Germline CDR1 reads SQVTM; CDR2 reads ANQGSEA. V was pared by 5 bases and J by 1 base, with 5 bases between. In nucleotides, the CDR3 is TGCAGCGTTCTGGCCCAAGAGACCCAGTACTTC. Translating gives CSVLAQETQYF.

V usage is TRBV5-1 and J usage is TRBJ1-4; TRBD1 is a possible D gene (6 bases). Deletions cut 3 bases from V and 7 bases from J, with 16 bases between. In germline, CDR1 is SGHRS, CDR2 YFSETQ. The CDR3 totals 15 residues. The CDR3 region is CASSSGTPGREKLFF. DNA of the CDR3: TGCGCCAGCAGCTCCGGGACACCAGGTCGTGAAAAACTGTTTTTT.